This T cell receptor (beta chain) originates from a study of T cells in Graves' hyperthyroidism and ophthalmopathy (dated by TCRdb to the late 2010s). Concerning the study at large: To identify TCR V-J signatures that set the groups apart, the researchers used a discovery cohort of more than 95 patients, made up of fewer than 50 with Graves' ophthalmopathy and about 59 with stable Graves' hyperthyroidism. The paper describes TCR Vbeta CDR3 sequencing of 135 peripheral blood samples, made up of under 50 ophthalmopathy patients, more than 70 hyperthyroidism patients and 17 progressor patients. Thyroid tissue and blood T-cell repertoires from several Graves' hyperthyroidism patients were also compared in the study. An independent validation cohort of about 19 hyperthyroidism patients and 17 patients who later progressed to ophthalmopathy tested prospective prediction of ophthalmopathy. For training and testing, the approximately 92 patients in the discovery cohort were randomly divided in a 7:3 ratio. After blood sampling, hyperthyroidism patients were treated with methimazole at a starting dose of 30 mg daily, and ophthalmopathy patients were treated with high-dose intravenous methylprednisolone. Results the study describes overall, beyond this receptor: Ophthalmopathy was separated from stable hyperthyroidism by a 13 V-J signature model, with around 88% sensitivity and around 81% specificity obtained in cross-validation and 80%/75% obtained in testing. Sample size was not statistically predetermined, and investigators were not blinded to group allocation. Most expanded thyroid clonotypes (frequency above 0.001) were also found in blood, which suggests that blood repertoires may mirror thyroid immune responses. In validation, the model predicted progression to ophthalmopathy a median of roughly 6.1 months before onset, with about 71% sensitivity and about 72% specificity.

V trim: 7 bases; J trim: 2 bases; unmatched bases: 8. CDR1 and CDR2, per the germline V gene, are SGDLS and YYNGEE. Its CDR3 holds 15 amino acids, cysteine through phenylalanine. Of all the DNA, just the CDR3 is kept, 45 bases in frame from base 1. Patients with uncontrolled infections, other autoimmune diseases, pregnancy or lactation were excluded. Diagnoses relied on clinical symptoms, serum thyroxine and TRAb, thyroid ultrasound and orbital computed tomography. Trizol reagent was used to extract total RNA, and RNA quality was then checked on an Agilent 2100 Bioanalyzer. The TCR beta CDR3 regions were amplified from RNA transcripts. A first-round RT-PCR of the TCR CDR3 used the HTBI primer set with the Qiagen OneStep RT-PCR kit. A second multiplex PCR round built the libraries, followed by size selection and purification. Paired-end sequencing of the libraries was performed with 100 bp reads on an Illumina HiSeq2000. In the paper's pipeline: Raw data were processed with SOAPnuke, discarding reads with adapters, uncalled bases, mean Phred below 15, or no exact constant-primer or identifier match. High-quality paired reads were merged with COPE v1.2.5, and unique nucleotide sequences were defined as clonotypes. MiTCR v1.1 was used to align clonotypes to the IMGT TRBV, TRBD and TRBJ reference segments. The analysis included only V-J combinations with a frequency above 0.0001, which together covered around 99% of the repertoires. The TCS score was defined as the ratio of F50 (clonal expansion) to E x V (chaos), calculated using BLOSUM62-based TCRdist between CDR3 peptides within each V-J. Welch's t-statistics and random forest reduced around 510 V-J features to some 14, which were used in a naive Bayes classifier (R e1071). The similarity between thyroid and blood repertoires was quantified using the Morisita-Horn index. Using fastp at Q25 and MiXCR, TCRdb reprocessed the public reads and kept productive beta chains. Each entry merges the rows of one CDR3 protein and shows their most common DNA and genes. V and J calls and clone size were set by TCRdb, not the authors. The sample contains roughly 500,000 distinct CDR3 sequences, 46% of them found a single time. In total, the top ten clones hold roughly 45% of the sample.

This clonotype was seen repeatedly, ten times or more. There is no known antigen for this receptor. One base away there is no much larger clone; base qualities are not given. The sample was peripheral blood or thyroid tissue (not recorded which). The receptor's source is an adult woman with Graves' disease, either hyperthyroidism or ophthalmopathy (not recorded which). The chain couples TRBV9 to TRBJ2-2, and 7 junction bases match TRBD2. The nucleotide sequence reads as follows: TGTGCCAGCCACCCCGGGACTACCAACACCGGGGAGCTGTTTTTT. It codes for CASHPGTTNTGELFF.